Included here is one T cell receptor (beta chain) sequence, with context. These data are taken from a study of blood T cell repertoires in COVID-19. Study-wide context: Acute and convalescent COVID-19 samples came from the United States, Italy and Spain. PBMCs, B-cell-depleted T cells, or T cells were the source of the cDNA or gDNA that made up the material.

Per the germline V gene, CDR1 is MNHEY and CDR2 is SVGAGI. The CDR3 sequence is 14 residues long. The ends were cut back, 1 base at V and 0 bases at J, with 6 bases in the middle. Methods used by the authors: Amplification from reference gene primers served as the basis for estimated nucleated cell counts. Clones were sequenced by immunoSEQ multiplex PCR, and TCRdb holds only the in-frame ones, with some missing. V, J and clone size are those of that table, while D and trimming were read from the DNA. Counted here are 200,000 to 300,000 clones, almost 90% occurring once; the ten biggest clones make up about 1.3%.

This receptor was obtained from a man older than 75 with acute or convalescent COVID-19. V and J are TRBV6-5 and TRBJ1-1, with D possibly matching TRBD1 (5 bases). The sample comprised peripheral blood. The CDR3 spells CASSYLQVNTEAFF. Written as DNA, the CDR3 is TGTGCCAGCAGTTACTTACAGGTGAACACTGAAGCTTTCTTT.